What follows describes a single T cell receptor (beta chain). Its antigen is not identified. Trimming pared 3 bases from V and 8 bases from J, leaving 22 bases between. Per germline, CDR1 MNHEY and CDR2 SMNVEV (reference sequence). The CDR3 has 16 residues. The record originates from a study of cytomegalovirus exposure and HLA in healthy donors. Whole-study findings and limits: The classifier reportedly diagnosed cytomegalovirus status with high specificity and sensitivity. Associated with cytomegalovirus, according to the listing, were 150 to 200 TCR beta chains.

PCR was performed using 60 Vbeta and 13 Jbeta primers. Some clones are missing from TCRdb's copy, which holds only in-frame ones; the method was immunoSEQ multiplex PCR. The sample shows 150,000 to 200,000 clones, around 84% of them seen only once. The origin of this receptor is a man in his fifties in good health and CMV-seropositive. The sequenced sample was PBMCs. This chain links TRBV27 with TRBJ1-1; perhaps TRBD1 as D (6 bases). The CDR3 region has the DNA TGTGCCAGCAGTTTTTTCCCCTTACAGGGAATTGGGGAAGCTTTCTTT. Protein: CASSFFPLQGIGEAFF.